A selection of T cell receptor beta chains follows, all from one sample in a study of T cells after yellow fever vaccination. TCRdb re-derived calls from the 5' RACE reads in MiXCR, one entry per CDR3 protein. The table lists 150,000 to 200,000 distinct CDR3 sequences, approximately 9.7% of them singletons. The sequencing used CD8+ T cells sorted from PBMCs, collected 45 days after the yellow fever booster vaccination. These receptors were taken from a man in his late teens or twenties who received the YFV17D yellow fever vaccine. Both conserved end residues are part of each CDR3. The D gene is left open where the match is weak. The listing skips clone size in some rows; elsewhere it reads once, few, many or a size class.

D gene	clone size	V gene	J gene	CDR3 DNA	CDR3 protein
-	few	TRBV9	TRBJ2-5	TGTGCCAGCAGCGTAGTCGGGACCCAAGAGACCCAGTACTTC	CASSVVGTQETQYF
TRBD2	many	TRBV7-8	TRBJ2-3	TGTGCCAGCAGCGCCCGGGGGGGCACAGATACGCAGTATTTT	CASSARGGTDTQYF
TRBD1	-	TRBV4-1	TRBJ1-5	TGCGCCAGCAGCCAAGCCAGGGGGAGACAGCCCCAGCATTTT	CASSQARGRQPQHF
-	-	TRBV6-6	TRBJ2-1	TGTGCCAGCAGTTCCCGTCTCCGGGGGTACAATGAGCAGTTCTTC	CASSSRLRGYNEQFF
-	-	TRBV7-9	TRBJ1-1	TGTGCCAGCAGCCCGAAGAACACTGAAGCTTTCTTT	CASSPKNTEAFF
-	few	TRBV5-4	TRBJ1-6	TGTGCCAGCAGCTGGGGGTCCGGGGTCGGTTCACCCCTCCACTTT	CASSWGSGVGSPLHF
TRBD1	-	TRBV4-1	TRBJ1-4	TGCGCCAGCAGCCCAGGGGGGGAAAAACTGTTTTTT	CASSPGGEKLFF
-	many	TRBV7-2	TRBJ1-4	TGTGCCAGCAGCTTAGAGGGCCGGGAAAGAAATAATGAAAAACTGTTTTTT	CASSLEGRERNNEKLFF
TRBD1	-	TRBV24-1	TRBJ2-1	TGTGCCACCGCCCCGGGACAGGGTGTTTTTCATGAGCAGTTCTTC	CATAPGQGVFHEQFF
-	few	TRBV12-3/TRBV12-4	TRBJ2-5	TGTGCCAGCAGCGCCAGCACCCAAGAGACCCAGTACTTC	CASSASTQETQYF
-	-	TRBV6-5	TRBJ1-5	TGTGCCAGCAGTGATAAAGGGCAGCCCCAGCATTTT	CASSDKGQPQHF
-	few	TRBV6-2/TRBV6-3	TRBJ2-5	TGTGCCAGCAGCCGGCGACCCCTTGGGGCAGAGACCCAGTACTTC	CASSRRPLGAETQYF
-	many	TRBV7-7	TRBJ2-1	TGTGCCAGCAGTCAGGGACTCTCCTCCTACAATGAGCAGTTCTTC	CASSQGLSSYNEQFF
-	many	TRBV5-1	TRBJ2-5	TGCGCCAGCGGTCACAGGGAGGAGACCCAGTACTTC	CASGHREETQYF
-	few	TRBV29-1	TRBJ2-2	TGCAGCGTCGTGACCCCCCCCGGGGAGCTGTTTTTT	CSVVTPPGELFF
-	many	TRBV6-2/TRBV6-3	TRBJ2-3	TGTGCCAGCAGTTACTCGGCTAACCCCGCCACAGATACGCAGTATTTT	CASSYSANPATDTQYF
TRBD1	few	TRBV12-3/TRBV12-4	TRBJ1-2	TGTGCCAGCAGTCCTAGACAGGGCCACGGCTACACCTTC	CASSPRQGHGYTF
-	-	TRBV5-1	TRBJ2-7	TGCGCCAGCAGCTTGGGTCGGGGAAACGAGCAGTACTTC	CASSLGRGNEQYF
-	few	TRBV3-1	TRBJ1-1	TGTGCCAGCAGCCTGCGTCCGACGGGTACGAGTACTGAAGCTTTCTTT	CASSLRPTGTSTEAFF
-	-	TRBV4-3	TRBJ2-4	TGCGCCAGCAGCCAAGATTGGTTTACAGCCAAAAACATTCAGTACTTC	CASSQDWFTAKNIQYF
TRBD2	once	TRBV4-2	TRBJ2-2	TGTGCCAGCAGCCAAGATTTACTAGCGGGGGGCCAGAACACCGGGGAGCTGTTTTTT	CASSQDLLAGGQNTGELFF
-	few	TRBV7-2	TRBJ2-1	TGTGCCAGCAGCGCAAGACCCGACAGAACCAACTACAATGAGCAGTTCTTC	CASSARPDRTNYNEQFF
-	few	TRBV7-9	TRBJ1-5	TGTGCCAGCAGCCACCCAGGGAGCAATCAGCCCCAGCATTTT	CASSHPGSNQPQHF
TRBD1	few	TRBV29-1	TRBJ2-5	TGCAGCGTTGGATTGACAGGGATCCCCCAAGAGACCCAGTACTTC	CSVGLTGIPQETQYF
-	-	TRBV23-1	TRBJ2-3	TGCGCCAGCAGTCAATCCCGCAATCGCCAACCGCCACACTTCACAGATACGCAGTATTTT	CASSQSRNRQPPHFTDTQYF
-	few	TRBV28	TRBJ1-6	TGTGCCAGCAGTTTGGCAGGGATTAGATCACCCCTCCACTTT	CASSLAGIRSPLHF
-	-	TRBV7-2	TRBJ2-5	TGTGCCAGCAGCTTAGCTTCAGGACCCAAGGGGGCCCAGTACTTC	CASSLASGPKGAQYF
-	-	TRBV7-2	TRBJ2-7	TGTGCCAGCAGCCTCCTACAGGGTCACTACGAGCAGTACTTC	CASSLLQGHYEQYF
-	few	TRBV7-2	TRBJ2-1	TGTGCCAGCAGCTTCGGCACCGGAACCTACAATGAGCAGTTCTTC	CASSFGTGTYNEQFF
TRBD2	many	TRBV19	TRBJ2-3	TGTGCCAGTAGTTTGGCACTAGCGGGGGTCAAAGATACGCAGTATTTT	CASSLALAGVKDTQYF
-	few	TRBV11-2	TRBJ2-7	TGTGCCAGCAGCTTATCCGGGTTCAACGAGCAGTACTTC	CASSLSGFNEQYF
TRBD2	few	TRBV5-5	TRBJ2-5	TGTGCCAGCAGCTCAATTGGACTAGCGGGGCAAGAGACCCAGTACTTC	CASSSIGLAGQETQYF
-	-	TRBV9	TRBJ2-5	TGTGCCAGCAGCGTAGGGGATGAGACCCAGTACTTC	CASSVGDETQYF
TRBD2	many	TRBV11-2	TRBJ2-3	TGTGCCAGCAGCAGAGGGACTAGCGGGGTGCGGGATACGCAGTATTTT	CASSRGTSGVRDTQYF
TRBD1	-	TRBV4-2	TRBJ1-1	TGTGCCAGCAGCCAACGGACAGGGGCCGAAGCTTTCTTT	CASSQRTGAEAFF
-	-	TRBV20-1	TRBJ2-2	TGCAGTGGCAGGGGGAGGGACACCGGGGAGCTGTTTTTT	CSGRGRDTGELFF
TRBD2	-	TRBV20-1	TRBJ2-3	TGCAGTGCCCCACCAGGGATAGCGGGGGGGCATCAGGCAGATACGCAGTATTTT	CSAPPGIAGGHQADTQYF